What follows describes a single T cell receptor (beta chain). Assay: immunoSEQ multiplex PCR; the TCRdb copy retains only in-frame clones and omits some. Of around 170,000 clones in the sample, 83% were seen once. The CDR3 length is 15 residues. Germline V gives CDR1 KGHDR, CDR2 SFDVKD. Trimming at V came to 3 bases and at J to 4 bases, leaving 6 bases not matched to a gene. These data come from a study of blood T cell repertoires in COVID-19. Specimen: peripheral blood. The receptor's source is a human donor in a cohort sampled during active COVID-19. The chain uses TRBV24-1 and TRBJ1-2; 8 nucleotides line up with TRBD1. DNA of the CDR3: TGTGCCACCAGTGATCCCGGGACAGGACCCTATGGCTACACCTTC. Amino acid sequence: CATSDPGTGPYGYTF.